Listed below are T cell receptor beta chains from one sample, sequenced in a study of long-term antiretroviral therapy in people with HIV. TCRdb's copy holds only in-frame clones and misses some; the assay was immunoSEQ multiplex PCR. The profile shows more than 20,000 clones, about 88% of them singletons. The sequencing used unsorted PBMCs, collected about 2.6 years after starting antiretroviral therapy. The origin of the receptors is a man aged 40-49 years with HIV. The CDR3 runs from the conserved cysteine through the conserved F or W. D genes are given only for firm matches. The size of a clone is reported for some rows only, either as once, few or many, or as a class for expanded clones.

>TRBV9|.|TRBJ1-5|.
TGTGCCAGCAGCGCCCGGGGAGGGAATCAGCCCCAGCATTTT
CASSARGGNQPQHF
>TRBV5-4|TRBD1|TRBJ1-4|.
TGTGCCAGCAGCCTCGACAGGGACTCAACTAATGAAAAACTGTTTTTT
CASSLDRDSTNEKLFF
>TRBV5-8|.|TRBJ2-1|.
TGTGCCAGCAGCTTAAACGGGGGGCAGAATGAGCAGTTCTTC
CASSLNGGQNEQFF
>TRBV4-1|.|TRBJ2-7|.
TGCGCCAGCAGCCAAGACATGGACAGCTCCTACGAGCAGTACTTC
CASSQDMDSSYEQYF
>TRBV5-1|TRBD1|TRBJ1-1|.
TGCGCCAGCAGCTTGGACTTGGACAGGGTTTCGTCTGAAGCTTTCTTT
CASSLDLDRVSSEAFF
>TRBV13|.|TRBJ2-1|.
TGTGCCAGCAGCCTAACGGGGGGCCATTACAATGAGCAGTTCTTC
CASSLTGGHYNEQFF
>TRBV5-1|.|TRBJ2-3|.
TGCGCCAGCAGCTTCGACTTAGATACGCAGTATTTT
CASSFDLDTQYF
>TRBV6-5|.|TRBJ1-1|.
TGTGCCAGCAGGAAACAGGGCGCGAACACTGAAGCTTTCTTT
CASRKQGANTEAFF
>TRBV7-7|TRBD1|TRBJ2-2|.
TGTGCCAGCAGTCGGGACAGAAACACCGGGGAGCTGTTTTTT
CASSRDRNTGELFF
>TRBV4-2|TRBD1|TRBJ2-7|.
TGTGCCAGCAGCCAAGCACCCGACAGGGGCTACGAGCAGTACTTC
CASSQAPDRGYEQYF
>TRBV7-6|TRBD2|TRBJ2-1|.
TGTGCCAGCAGGCGTTGGGGGGGAACCGACAATGAGCAGTTCTTC
CASRRWGGTDNEQFF
>TRBV2|.|TRBJ2-7|.
TGTGCCAGCAGGGCACAGCGTTACGAGCAGTACTTC
CASRAQRYEQYF
>TRBV27|.|TRBJ1-1|.
TGTGCCAGCAGTTTTACAGGACGGAGGACTGAAGCTTTCTTT
CASSFTGRRTEAFF
>TRBV15|.|TRBJ2-5|once
TGTGCCACCAGCAGAGATGACAGTGGAGAGACCCAGTACTTC
CATSRDDSGETQYF
>TRBV2|.|TRBJ2-1|.
TGTGCCAGCAGCCTCGACAGCCTACGCAATGAGCAGTTCTTC
CASSLDSLRNEQFF
>TRBV7-9|.|TRBJ2-7|.
TGTGCCAGCAGCTTAGACAGGGTCTACGAGCAGTACTTC
CASSLDRVYEQYF
>TRBV14|.|TRBJ2-1|.
TGTGCCAGCAGCCAAAAAGGATCGACAGGACTTCAGTTCTTC
CASSQKGSTGLQFF
>TRBV6-6|.|TRBJ1-2|few
TGTGCCAGCAGTTACTCGCCGGATAACTATGGCTACACCTTC
CASSYSPDNYGYTF
>TRBV5-6|.|TRBJ1-2|.
TGTGCCAGCAGCTTGGAACCAGGGCCTACACTCTATGGCTACACCTTC
CASSLEPGPTLYGYTF
>TRBV30|TRBD2|TRBJ2-3|.
TGTGCCTGGAGTGTAGGACTAGCGGGTTGGGATACGCAGTATTTT
CAWSVGLAGWDTQYF
>TRBV5-1|.|TRBJ1-5|.
TGCGCCAGCAGCTTGTACTCCGGGGATCAGCCCCAGCATTTT
CASSLYSGDQPQHF
>TRBV7-9|.|TRBJ1-5|.
TGTGCCAGCAGCTTAAGCCGGACAGACTCCAATCAGCCCCAGCATTTT
CASSLSRTDSNQPQHF
>TRBV5-1|.|TRBJ2-2|.
TGCGCCAGCAGCTTCGACCCAGGGGATTACACCGGGGAGCTGTTTTTT
CASSFDPGDYTGELFF
>TRBV28|.|TRBJ1-4|.
TGTGCCAGCAGTTTGGGGCAGGGACATGAAAAACTGTTTTTT
CASSLGQGHEKLFF
>TRBV28|TRBD1|TRBJ2-2|.
TGTGCCAGCAGTCCGGGACAGCCTCTAACCGGGGAGCTGTTTTTT
CASSPGQPLTGELFF
>TRBV2|TRBD1|TRBJ1-5|.
TGTGCCAGCACAGGGGCAGGGGGACTTCAGCCCCAGCATTTT
CASTGAGGLQPQHF
>TRBV11-2|.|TRBJ2-1|.
TGTGCCAGCAGCTTCGCGGGGTTAGTGAATGAGCAGTTCTTC
CASSFAGLVNEQFF
>TRBV27|TRBD1|TRBJ2-7|once
TGTGCCAGCAGAGAGACACAGGGGGTGAGCTCCTACGAGCAGTACTTC
CASRETQGVSSYEQYF
>TRBV18|.|TRBJ1-4|.
TGTGCCAGCTCACCATCGGGCCCCACTAATGAAAAACTGTTTTTT
CASSPSGPTNEKLFF
>TRBV28|.|TRBJ1-5|once
TGTGCCAGCAGTAAAACAGGGAATAGCAATCAGCCCCAGCATTTT
CASSKTGNSNQPQHF
>TRBV5-6|TRBD1|TRBJ2-5|.
TGTGCCAGCAGCTTGTGGGGACAGGGGCTTATACAAGAGACCCAGTACTTC
CASSLWGQGLIQETQYF
>TRBV28|.|TRBJ1-5|.
TGTGCCAGCAGTTTTGCCTACCCCTATCAGCCCCAGCATTTT
CASSFAYPYQPQHF
>TRBV11-3|TRBD1|TRBJ2-2|.
TGTGCCAGCAGCGATTCAACTCAGGGGGCGGGCACCGGGGAGCTGTTTTTT
CASSDSTQGAGTGELFF
>TRBV15|TRBD1|TRBJ1-4|.
TGTGCCACCAGCAGCCGGGACAGCCTGACTAATGAAAAACTGTTTTTT
CATSSRDSLTNEKLFF
>TRBV4-1|.|TRBJ2-1|.
TGCGCCAGCAGCCCGCAGGGAAGCTCCTACAATGAGCAGTTCTTC
CASSPQGSSYNEQFF
>TRBV5-1|TRBD2|TRBJ2-7|.
TGCGCCAGCAGCCCTACCGGACTAGCGGGCACCTACGAGCAGTACTTC
CASSPTGLAGTYEQYF
>TRBV19|TRBD1|TRBJ1-6|.
TGTGCCAGTAGTAGCAGACAGGGCAGCTCCTATAATTCACCCCTCCACTTT
CASSSRQGSSYNSPLHF